This T cell receptor (beta chain) was captured by sequencing in a study of blood T cell repertoires in COVID-19. Study in general: The United States, Italy and Spain were the sources of the acute and convalescent COVID-19 samples. T cells, B-cell-depleted T cells, or PBMCs supplied cDNA or gDNA.

V lost 2 bases and J lost 2, with 8 bases in between. Germline V gene lookup returns CDR1 SGHRS and CDR2 YFSETQ. The CDR3 has 13 residues. Authors' methods: Cell counts per sample came from amplifying reference gene primers. Method: immunoSEQ multiplex PCR; TCRdb's copy keeps in-frame clones and lacks some. V and J calls and clone size are copied from that table; D and trimming were computed from the DNA. The profile covers roughly 160,000 clones, with approximately 90% appearing a single time and around 5.1% taken by the ten largest. The Seattle site enrolled patients during active infection and followed them longitudinally.

J is TRBJ2-7 and V is TRBV5-1; maybe TRBD2 (5 bases). The sequencing sample was made of peripheral blood. The clonotype comes from a man younger than 30 with COVID-19, enrolled during active disease. CDR3 loop: CASSLAETYEQYF. Here the CDR3 DNA reads TGCGCCAGCAGCTTAGCGGAAACCTACGAGCAGTACTTC.